Following are 11 T cell receptor beta chains from one sample sequenced in a study of beta chain features in type 1 diabetes. Sequenced material consisted of expressed TCRB transcripts (all of the isolated RNA was reverse transcribed). TCRdb keeps only in-frame clones here, not all; method: immunoSEQ multiplex PCR. The repertoire includes 70,000 to 90,000 clones, approximately 32% of them detected once, and approximately 0.46% sits in the top ten. Sequenced input: stem cell memory CD4+ T cells from blood. The origin of the receptors is a woman between 18 and 29 years old in good health.

This clone was counted a few times. The chain links TRBV7-2 to TRBJ1-3, with unresolved D. Germline CDR1 reads SGHTA; CDR2 reads FQGNSA. Trimming pared 8 bases from V and 3 bases from J, leaving 14 bases between. The CDR3 covers 14 residues. The CDR3 sequence is CASRRTSDGNTIYF. The CDR3 DNA follows: TGTGCCAGCCGTAGAACCTCTGATGGAAACACCATATATTTT.

The chain uses TRBV25-1 and TRBJ2-1, with 7 nucleotides matching TRBD1. The CDR3 has 13 amino acids. V gave up 9 bases and J gave up 6 bases; unmatched junction bases: 8. Germline V CDR1 and CDR2: MGHDK, SYGVNS. CDR3 region: CASTGVSINEQFF. The CDR3, as DNA: TGTGCCAGTACAGGGGTTAGTATCAATGAGCAGTTCTTC. Drawing the rest from reference TRBV25-1 and TRBJ2-1, the complete variable domain is EADIYQTPRYLVIGTGKKITLECSQTMGHDKMYWYQQDPGMELHLIHYSYGVNSTEKGDLSSESTVSRIRTEHFPLTLESARPSHTSQYLCASTGVSINEQFFGPGTRLTVL.

The chain carries TRBV5-4 and TRBJ2-5; TRBD1 agrees at 7 bases. The germline V gene encodes CDR1 SGHNT and CDR2 YYREEE (reference sequence). Trimming at V came to 4 bases and at J to 4 bases, leaving 7 bases not matched to a gene. This CDR3 comprises 14 residues. DNA of the CDR3: TGTGCCAGCAGCCCGACAGGGAACGGAGAGACCCAGTACTTC. This gives the protein CASSPTGNGETQYF.

This clone was seen more than once but under ten times. The V and J genes are TRBV11-2 and TRBJ2-3, with D hard to call. This CDR3 has 12 amino acids. Trimming took off 3 bases at V and 4 bases at J, with 5 bases between the two ends. Germline loops: CDR1 SGHAT, CDR2 FQNNGV. The CDR3 DNA is TGTGCCAGCAGCTTTGGGCCAGATACGCAGTATTTT. It codes for CASSFGPDTQYF.

This rearrangement joins TRBV5-4 to TRBJ2-3, with no clear D. V lost 0 bases to trimming and J lost 3 bases, with 8 bases between them. CDR3 length: 14 residues. Per the germline V gene, CDR1 is SGHNT and CDR2 is YYREEE (reference sequence). The CDR3 coding sequence is TGTGCCAGCAGCTTGGAGAGGTCAACAGATACGCAGTATTTT. This gives the protein CASSLERSTDTQYF. Together with reference TRBV5-4 and TRBJ2-3, the CDR3 gives the full variable domain: ETGVTQSPTHLIKTRGQQVTLRCSSQSGHNTVSWYQQALGQGPQFIFQYYREEENGRGNFPPRFSGLQFPNYSSELNVNALELDDSALYLCASSLERSTDTQYFGPGTRLTVL.

There are a few counts of this clone. A junction end diverges from the germline sequence, so it may reflect a read error. The V and J genes are TRBV7-7 and TRBJ1-1; 7 bases are shared with TRBD1. This CDR3 has 13 residues. Germline V gene lookup returns CDR1 SSHAT and CDR2 FNYEAQ (reference sequence). The CDR3 loop reads CASSQNRGTEAFF. The DNA for the CDR3 is TGTGCTAGCAGCCAGAACAGGGGAACTGAAGCTTTCTTT.

This chain joins TRBV18 and TRBJ1-4; D might be TRBD1 (5 bases). The germline V gene has CDR1 KGHSH and CDR2 LQKENI. The CDR3 consists of 16 residues. V lost 2 bases and J lost 2, with 12 bases in between. DNA for the CDR3: TGTGCCAGCTCACCAAACCAGGGCACCACTAATGAAAAACTGTTTTTT. Translated, it gives CASSPNQGTTNEKLFF.

The chain recombines TRBV7-9 with TRBJ2-3; D is possibly TRBD2 (5 bases). This CDR3 has 13 amino acids. V lost 3 bases to trimming and J lost 4 bases, with 8 bases between them. CDR1 is SEHNR and CDR2 is FQNEAQ in the germline V gene (reference sequence). The CDR3 coding sequence is TGTGCCAGCAGCTTCGCTAGCCCAGATACGCAGTATTTT. Protein product: CASSFASPDTQYF.

This clone showed up just once. The gene calls are TRBV14 and TRBJ1-1; no definite D call. This CDR3 has 13 residues. V lost 4 bases, J lost 5 bases, and 11 bases lay in between. From germline, CDR1 is SGHDN and CDR2 FVKESK. The DNA for the CDR3 is TGTGCCAGCAGCCTAACCTCCGGGACTGAAGCTTTCTTT. This sequence encodes CASSLTSGTEAFF. The complete variable domain, with remaining parts taken from reference TRBV14 and TRBJ1-1, reads EAGVTQFPSHSVIEKGQTVTLRCDPISGHDNLYWYRRVMGKEIKFLLHFVKESKQDESGMPNNRFLAERTGGTYSTLKVQPAELEDSGVYFCASSLTSGTEAFFGQGTRLTVV.

The rearrangement links TRBV2 to TRBJ2-5, with D possibly being TRBD1 (10 bases). Deletions cut 7 bases from V and 0 bases from J, with 15 bases between. The CDR3 is made up of 15 amino acids. Per the germline V gene, CDR1 is SNHLY and CDR2 is FYNNEI. The CDR3 DNA reads as TGTGCCAGCACTAGCGGGACAGGGGACCAAGAGACCCAGTACTTC. The encoded protein is CASTSGTGDQETQYF.

V gene TRBV1 combines with J gene TRBJ2-7; the table assigns TRBD1, which was not confirmed against the DNA. TRBV1 is marked as a pseudogene. This CDR3 spans 15 amino acids. The CDR3 loop is CTSSTPGTGSYEQYF. CDR3 sequence (DNA): TGCACCAGCAGTACCCCCGGGACAGGTTCCTACGAGCAGTACTTC.